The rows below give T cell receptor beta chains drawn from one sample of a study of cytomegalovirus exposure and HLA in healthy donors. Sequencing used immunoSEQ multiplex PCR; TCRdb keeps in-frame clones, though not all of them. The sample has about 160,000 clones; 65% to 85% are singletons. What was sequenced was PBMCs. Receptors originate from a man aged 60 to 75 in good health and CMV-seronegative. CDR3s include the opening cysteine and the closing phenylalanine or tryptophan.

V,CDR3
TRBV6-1,CASSEASAGRTGNTIYF
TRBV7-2,CASSQSGNQPQHF
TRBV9,CASSPRTGVNYEQYF
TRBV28,CAILNRDSYNSPLHF
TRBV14,CASSPGQGAGQPQHF
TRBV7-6,CASSLAARGEGTDTQYF
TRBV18,CASSPFAGLAGSEQYF
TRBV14,CASSTGQLSYEQYF
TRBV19,CASIGGLLGNTIYF
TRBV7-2,CASSLAGGGNTEAFF
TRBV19,CGLEDSSYNEQFF
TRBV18,CASSLGRYEQYF
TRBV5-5,CASSLYSSSYEQYF
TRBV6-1,CASSPGTSGKETQYF
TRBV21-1,CASSKSPGARADTQYF
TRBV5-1,CASDMGQGYNEQFF
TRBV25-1,CASSSVGHGELFF
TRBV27,CASSFWGADTQYF
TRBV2,CASSVLRSSGNTIYF
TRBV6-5,CASSYPGQGKDTQYF
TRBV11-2,CASSLQDRDEQFF
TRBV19,CASSMGHRTDTQYF
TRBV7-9,CASSLSLDSSGSSTDTQYF
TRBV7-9,CASSSQGPETQYF
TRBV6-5,CASSYEGAYGYTF
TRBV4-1,CASSQENRELSEQYF
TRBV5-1,CASRRGDLSTDTQYF
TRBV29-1,CSVVVSSGYEQYF
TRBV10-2,CASRPGQYYEQYF
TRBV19,CASSRGGTYEQYF
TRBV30,CAWSAKRGTVSNQPQHF
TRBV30,CAWTGSAYNEQFF
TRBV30,CAWSVRAGGAAYEQYF
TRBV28,CASGQQGVTRGYTF
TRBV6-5,CASSWISGQNYGYTF
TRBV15,CATSRSDRANSPLHF
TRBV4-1,CASSQVTGWAGELFF
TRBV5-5,CASSYGRLGNEQYF
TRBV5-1,CASEPQAGGSYEQFF
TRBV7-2,CASSRGGGETQYF
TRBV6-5,CASSSGQHNQPQHF
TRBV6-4,CASSASGQQLSGYTF
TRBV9,CASSVLTSGGTDTQYF
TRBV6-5,CASSGDRAVTYEQYF
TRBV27,CASSLKISGTGELFF
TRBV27,CASSLRGAGNTIYF
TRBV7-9,CSSSLGPGSSGYTF
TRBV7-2,CASTPLAMQFF
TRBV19,CASSIDWDRDTQYF
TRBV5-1,CASSLDTGVYNEQFF
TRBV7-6,CASSLFSGSLNEQFF